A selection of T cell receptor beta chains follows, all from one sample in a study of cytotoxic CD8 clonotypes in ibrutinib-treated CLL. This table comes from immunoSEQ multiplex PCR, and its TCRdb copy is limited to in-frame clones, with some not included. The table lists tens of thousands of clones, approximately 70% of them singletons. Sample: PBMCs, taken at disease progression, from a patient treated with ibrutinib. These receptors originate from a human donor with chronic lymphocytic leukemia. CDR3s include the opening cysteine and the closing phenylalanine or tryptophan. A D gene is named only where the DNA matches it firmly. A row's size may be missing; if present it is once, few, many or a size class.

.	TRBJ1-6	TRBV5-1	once	TGCGCCAGCAGCTGGGGCGGGGAAGCCGGGTCCTATAATTCACCCCTCCACTTT	CASSWGGEAGSYNSPLHF
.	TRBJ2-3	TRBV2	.	TGTGCCAGCAGTGAAGTCAGGGTGGCGGATACGCAGTATTTT	CASSEVRVADTQYF
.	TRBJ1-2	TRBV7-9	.	TGTGCCAGCAGCTTAGGGCAGGGCCTGGCTAACTATGGCTACACCTTC	CASSLGQGLANYGYTF
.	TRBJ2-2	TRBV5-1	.	TGCGCCAGCAGGTGGACAGTCACCGGGGAGCTGTTTTTT	CASRWTVTGELFF
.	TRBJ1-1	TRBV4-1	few	TGCGCCAGCAGCCAAGGTCCAGAGAACACTGAAGCTTTCTTT	CASSQGPENTEAFF
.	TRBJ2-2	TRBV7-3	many	TGTGCCAGCAGCCGCGGGGGCGGGGACACCGGGGAGCTGTTTTTT	CASSRGGGDTGELFF
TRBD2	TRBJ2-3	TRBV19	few	TGTGCCAGTAGTATCTCACTAGCGGATACGCAGTATTTT	CASSISLADTQYF
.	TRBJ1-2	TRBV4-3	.	TGCGCCAGCAGCCATATTACGGGGAATGGCTACACCTTC	CASSHITGNGYTF
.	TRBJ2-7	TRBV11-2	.	TGTGCCAGCAGCCCCGTCAGCTACGAGCAGTACTTC	CASSPVSYEQYF
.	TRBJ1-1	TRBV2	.	TGTGCCAGCAGTGAAGAAATTTTATTGGGAGCTTTCTTT	CASSEEILLGAFF
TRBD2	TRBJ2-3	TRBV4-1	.	TGCGCCAGCAGCCAGGGTTTAGCGGGGTTTAGCACAGATACGCAGTATTTT	CASSQGLAGFSTDTQYF
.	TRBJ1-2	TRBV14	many	TGTGCCAGCAGCCCCGACCTTTACTATGGCTACACCTTC	CASSPDLYYGYTF
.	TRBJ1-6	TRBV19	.	TGTGCCAGTAGTATAGCCACAGGGTATAATTCACCCCTCCACTTT	CASSIATGYNSPLHF
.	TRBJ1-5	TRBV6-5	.	TGTGCCAGCAGTTACGGGTTGGGGCAGCCCCAGCATTTT	CASSYGLGQPQHF
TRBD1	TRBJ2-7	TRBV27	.	TGTGCCAGCAGTTTACCGCCTTTTCCCGGGACAGGGGTCCCCTACGAGCAGTACTTC	CASSLPPFPGTGVPYEQYF
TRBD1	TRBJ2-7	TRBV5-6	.	TGTGCCAGCAGCTTCCTTGACAGGGCCGGCTACGAGCAGTACTTC	CASSFLDRAGYEQYF
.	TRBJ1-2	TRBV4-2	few	TGTGCCAGCCGCCAATGGGACGGAGGAGACGGCTACACCTTC	CASRQWDGGDGYTF
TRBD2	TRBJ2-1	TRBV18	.	TGTGCCAGCTCAACCTTAGGTAGCGGGGGTGATGAGCAGTTCTTC	CASSTLGSGGDEQFF
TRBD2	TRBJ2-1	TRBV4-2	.	TGTGCCAGCAGCCAAGAGATAGCGGGGGGGCGCTCCTTAGGAGGTGAGCAGTTCTTC	CASSQEIAGGRSLGGEQFF
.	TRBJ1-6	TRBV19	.	TGTGCCAGTAGTATAGTCCCCGTCGATTCACCCCTCCACTTT	CASSIVPVDSPLHF
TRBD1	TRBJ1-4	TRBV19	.	TGTGCCAGTAGTGCGTTCACAGGGGCGGGGAAAAGACTGTTTTTT	CASSAFTGAGKRLFF
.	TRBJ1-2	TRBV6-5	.	TGTGCCAGCAGGGTGGGACCTGGGCATGGCTACACCTTC	CASRVGPGHGYTF
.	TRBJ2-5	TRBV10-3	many	TGTGCCATCAGTGAACCGGGACACCAAGAGACCCAGTACTTC	CAISEPGHQETQYF
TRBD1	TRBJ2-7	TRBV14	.	TGTGCCAGCAGCCGCAGGACAGGGATCTACGAGCAGTACTTC	CASSRRTGIYEQYF
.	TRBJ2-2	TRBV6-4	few	TGTGCCAGCAGCTTCGACAGGTCCACCGGGGAGCTGTTTTTT	CASSFDRSTGELFF
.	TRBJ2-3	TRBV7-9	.	TGTGCCAGCAGCCCCCCAAATAATGATTTGGATACGCAGTATTTT	CASSPPNNDLDTQYF
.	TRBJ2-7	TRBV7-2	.	TGTGCCAGCAGCTCTCAGGGGCTCCTTTCCTACGAGCAGTACTTC	CASSSQGLLSYEQYF
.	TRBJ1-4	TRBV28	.	TGTGCCAGCAGTCATTCAAGGACAGCTAAAAAACTGTTTTTT	CASSHSRTAKKLFF
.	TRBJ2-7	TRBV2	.	TGTGCCAGCAGTGAAAACTTTCCGAGGGAGCAGTACTTC	CASSENFPREQYF